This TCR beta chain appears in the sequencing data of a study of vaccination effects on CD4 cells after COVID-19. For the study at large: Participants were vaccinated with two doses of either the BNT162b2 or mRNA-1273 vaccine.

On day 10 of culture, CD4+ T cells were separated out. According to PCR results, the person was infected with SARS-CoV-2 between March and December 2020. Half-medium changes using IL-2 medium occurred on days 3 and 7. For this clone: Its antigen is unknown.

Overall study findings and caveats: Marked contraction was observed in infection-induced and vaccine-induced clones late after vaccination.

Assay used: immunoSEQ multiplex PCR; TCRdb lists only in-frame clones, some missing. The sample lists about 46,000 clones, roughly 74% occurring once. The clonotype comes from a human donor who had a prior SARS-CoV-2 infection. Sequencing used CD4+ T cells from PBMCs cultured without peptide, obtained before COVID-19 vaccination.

In nucleotides, the CDR3 is TGTGCCAGTAGTCTTCCAGGGGATAATGAAGCTTTCTTT. Translation: CASSLPGDNEAFF. V gene TRBV19 combines with J gene TRBJ1-1; weak D call: TRBD1 (6 bases). Germline CDR1 reads LNHDA; CDR2 reads SQIVND (reference sequence). With 5 bases removed from V and 7 bases from J, the gap between germline ends came to 14 bases. The CDR3 has 13 residues.